A selection of T cell receptor beta chains follows, all from one sample in a study of T cells in Graves' hyperthyroidism and ophthalmopathy. TCRdb ran MiXCR on the multiplex PCR reads and lists one entry per CDR3 protein. Of over 650,000 distinct CDR3 sequences listed, roughly 46% are singletons. Sequencing was carried out using peripheral blood or thyroid tissue (not recorded which). The receptor source for this set is an adult man with Graves' disease, either hyperthyroidism or ophthalmopathy (not recorded which). Each CDR3 is given with its conserved first and last residue. Each record gives: CDR3 DNA, CDR3 protein, J gene, CDR3 length, D gene, V gene, clone size. D genes are given only for firm matches. Clone size is not always given. Where it is, it says once, few, many or a class for expanded clones.

TGCAGCGTTGAAGTTCGGATTGGCCATTTGGCAGGGGGAGGTAACACCCAAGAGACCCAGTACTTC	CSVEVRIGHLAGGGNTQETQYF	TRBJ2-5	22	NA	TRBV29-1	NA
TGTGCCAGCAGCTTTCTAGCGGGGTCCTACGAGCAGTACTTC	CASSFLAGSYEQYF	TRBJ2-7	14	TRBD2	TRBV13	NA
TGTGCCAGCAGTCCAGCAGGCCGCAATCAGCCCCAGCATTTT	CASSPAGRNQPQHF	TRBJ1-5	14	NA	TRBV19	many
TGCAGTGCTAGAGATTGGCAGGCGGATAATTCACCCCTCCACTTT	CSARDWQADNSPLHF	TRBJ1-6	15	NA	TRBV20-1	few
TGTGCCAGCAGCAAAGACATGACCCAAGAGACCCAGTACTTC	CASSKDMTQETQYF	TRBJ2-5	14	NA	TRBV7-9	NA
TGCAGTGCTGCGACAGGACCCCATGCCTCTGGAAACACCATATATTTT	CSAATGPHASGNTIYF	TRBJ1-3	16	NA	TRBV20-1	NA
TGTGCCAGTAGTATGTACAAACCGACTCGGGACTATGGCTACACCTTC	CASSMYKPTRDYGYTF	TRBJ1-2	16	NA	TRBV19	many
TGCAGCGTTGCCTCTGGGGCGACAGGCAACCGGCCCCAGCATTTT	CSVASGATGNRPQHF	TRBJ1-5	15	NA	TRBV29-1	once
TGTGCCAGCAGCTCACAAGGGACTAGCGGGGGGACCCAGTACTTC	CASSSQGTSGGTQYF	TRBJ2-5	15	TRBD2	TRBV7-8	few
TGCAGTGCTAGAGCGGCTAGCGGGTCCCCCTACGAGCAGTACTTC	CSARAASGSPYEQYF	TRBJ2-7	15	TRBD2	TRBV20-1	few
TGTGCCACTCAAGAAGGGGGGCGGCAGTACTTC	CATQEGGRQYF	TRBJ2-7	11	NA	TRBV24-1	NA
TGTGCCAGCAGTTACGTTTGGGAAACTAATGAAAAACTGTTTTTT	CASSYVWETNEKLFF	TRBJ1-4	15	NA	TRBV9	NA
TGTGCCAGCTCACCCACCGGGCCCGATCCGTACCAAGAGACCCAGTACTTC	CASSPTGPDPYQETQYF	TRBJ2-5	17	NA	TRBV19	NA
TGTGCCAGCAGCGCCACAGGGTCCCGGGGCACTGAAGCTTTCTTT	CASSATGSRGTEAFF	TRBJ1-1	15	NA	TRBV7-8	NA
TGTGCCAGCAGCTTAGGCGTCATGGGCCTAGCGGACTCCTACGAGCAGTACTTC	CASSLGVMGLADSYEQYF	TRBJ2-7	18	TRBD2	TRBV7-8	NA
TGCAGCGTTGAAGTACAGGGGCCCACCGGGGAGCTGTTTTTT	CSVEVQGPTGELFF	TRBJ2-2	14	TRBD1	TRBV29-1	few
TGTGCCAGCAGCCAAGGGACAGGGCCTAACTATGGCTACGCCTTC	CASSQGTGPNYGYAF	TRBJ1-2	15	TRBD1	TRBV14	NA
TGTGCCTGGAGTGGACTAGCGGGGGGACAAGAGACCCAGTACTTC	CAWSGLAGGQETQYF	TRBJ2-5	15	TRBD2	TRBV30	NA
TGTGCCAGCAGCTTAATGGTTGGGGAGACCCAGTACTTC	CASSLMVGETQYF	TRBJ2-5	13	NA	TRBV7-9	many
TGCGCCAGCAGCTATGGACATGCAACCACTGAAGCTTTCTTT	CASSYGHATTEAFF	TRBJ1-1	14	NA	TRBV5-1	many
TGCGCCAGCAGCTTGGCCGGGACAGGGACGGGGCAGCCCCAGCATTTT	CASSLAGTGTGQPQHF	TRBJ1-5	16	TRBD1	TRBV5-1	NA